The T cell receptor (beta chain) described here comes from a study of blood T cell repertoires in COVID-19. In the study overall: COVID-19 samples, acute and convalescent, were from the United States, Italy and Spain. The cDNA or gDNA used as material had been derived from T cells, B-cell-depleted T cells, or PBMCs.

Under the authors' procedure: How many nucleated cells were present was estimated from reference gene primer amplification. TCRdb keeps only in-frame clones here, not all; method: immunoSEQ multiplex PCR. That table is the source of V, J and clone size, and D and trimming were worked out from the DNA. Found here are about 180,000 clones, roughly 90% of them singletons; the top ten hold under 25%. V dropped 0 bases and J dropped 6; count of bases not matched to a gene: 7. Germline V gene lookup returns CDR1 LGHNA and CDR2 YSLEER. The CDR3 is 15 residues long. Sequences were obtained from peripheral blood. This sequence originates from a man between 65 and 85 years old with active or convalescent COVID-19. This chain joins TRBV4-3 and TRBJ2-5; 7 positions match TRBD1. CDR3 sequence: CASSQDPTGRKTQYF. CDR3 DNA: TGCGCCAGCAGCCAAGACCCGACAGGGAGAAAGACCCAGTACTTC.